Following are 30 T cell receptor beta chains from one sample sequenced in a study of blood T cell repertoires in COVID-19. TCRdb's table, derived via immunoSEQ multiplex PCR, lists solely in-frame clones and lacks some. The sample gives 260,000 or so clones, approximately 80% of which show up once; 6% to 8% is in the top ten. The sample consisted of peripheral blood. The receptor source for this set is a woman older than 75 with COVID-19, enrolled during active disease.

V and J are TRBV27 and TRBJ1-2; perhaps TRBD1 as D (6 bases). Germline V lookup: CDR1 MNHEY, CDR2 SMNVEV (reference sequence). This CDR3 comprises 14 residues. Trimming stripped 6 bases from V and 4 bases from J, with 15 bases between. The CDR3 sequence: CASSPVGGLYGYTF. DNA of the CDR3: TGTGCCAGCAGCCCTGTAGGGGGTCTCTATGGCTACACCTTC.

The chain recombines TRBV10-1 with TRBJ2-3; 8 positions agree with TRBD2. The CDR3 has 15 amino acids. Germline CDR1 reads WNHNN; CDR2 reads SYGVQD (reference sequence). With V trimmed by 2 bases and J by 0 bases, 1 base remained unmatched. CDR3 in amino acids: CASSESGGSTDTQYF. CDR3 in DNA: TGCGCCAGCAGTGAGAGCGGGGGAAGCACAGATACGCAGTATTTT.

CDR3 sequence reads: CASSLKLEGEQYF. The CDR3 nucleotides read TGTGCCAGCAGCTTGAAGCTAGAAGGCGAGCAGTACTTC. The chain recombines TRBV11-3 with TRBJ2-7; D gene unclear. The CDR3 is made up of 13 amino acids. V lost 3 bases and J lost 6, with 12 bases in between. Germline CDR1 SGHNT, CDR2 YENEEA.

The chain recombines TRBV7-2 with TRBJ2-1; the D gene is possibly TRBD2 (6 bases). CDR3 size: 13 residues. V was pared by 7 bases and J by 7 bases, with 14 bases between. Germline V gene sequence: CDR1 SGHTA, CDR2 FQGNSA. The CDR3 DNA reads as TGTGCCAGCACCTTGTCGGCGGGGAATGAGCAGTTCTTC. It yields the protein CASTLSAGNEQFF.

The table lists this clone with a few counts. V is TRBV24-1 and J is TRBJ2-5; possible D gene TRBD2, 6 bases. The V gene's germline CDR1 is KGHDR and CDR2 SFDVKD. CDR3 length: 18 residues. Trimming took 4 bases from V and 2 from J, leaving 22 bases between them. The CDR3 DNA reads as TGTGCCACCAGTGACCCTTCTTTTGAGATTAGCGGTCAAGAGACCCAGTACTTC. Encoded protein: CATSDPSFEISGQETQYF.

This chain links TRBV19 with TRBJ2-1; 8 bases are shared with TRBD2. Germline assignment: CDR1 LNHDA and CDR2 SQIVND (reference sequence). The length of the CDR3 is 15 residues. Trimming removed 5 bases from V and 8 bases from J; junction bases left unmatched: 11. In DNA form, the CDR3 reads TGTGCCAGTAGTCCCGGGGGGGCTAAAAACTATGAGCAGTTCTTC. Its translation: CASSPGGAKNYEQFF.

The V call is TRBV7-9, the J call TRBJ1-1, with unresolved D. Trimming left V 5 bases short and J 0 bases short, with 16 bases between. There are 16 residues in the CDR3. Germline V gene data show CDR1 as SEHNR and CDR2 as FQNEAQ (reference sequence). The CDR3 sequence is CASSERGRILNTEAFF. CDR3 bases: TGTGCCAGCAGCGAGCGAGGGAGGATACTGAACACTGAAGCTTTCTTT.

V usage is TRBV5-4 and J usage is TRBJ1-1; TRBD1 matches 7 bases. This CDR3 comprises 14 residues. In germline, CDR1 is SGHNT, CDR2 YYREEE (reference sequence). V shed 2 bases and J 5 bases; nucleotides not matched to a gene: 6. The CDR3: CASSFSTGMTEAFF. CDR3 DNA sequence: TGTGCCAGCAGCTTCTCGACAGGGATGACTGAAGCTTTCTTT.

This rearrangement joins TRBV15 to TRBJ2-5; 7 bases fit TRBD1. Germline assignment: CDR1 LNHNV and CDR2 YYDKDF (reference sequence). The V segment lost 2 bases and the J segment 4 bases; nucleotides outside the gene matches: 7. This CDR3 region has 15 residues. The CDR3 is CATSRTSAGGETQYF. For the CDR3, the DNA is TGTGCCACCAGCAGAACGTCGGCAGGGGGAGAGACCCAGTACTTC.

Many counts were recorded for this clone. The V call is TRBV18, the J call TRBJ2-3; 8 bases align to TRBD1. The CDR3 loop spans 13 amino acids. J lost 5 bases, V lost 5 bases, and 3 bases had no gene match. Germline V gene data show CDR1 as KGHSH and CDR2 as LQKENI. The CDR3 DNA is TGTGCCAGCTCAAGGACAGGGTTAGATACGCAGTATTTT. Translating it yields CASSRTGLDTQYF.

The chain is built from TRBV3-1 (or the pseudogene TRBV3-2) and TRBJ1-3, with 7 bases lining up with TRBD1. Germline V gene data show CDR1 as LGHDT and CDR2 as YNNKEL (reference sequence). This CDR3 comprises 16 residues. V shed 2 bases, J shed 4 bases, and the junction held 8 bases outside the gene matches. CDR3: CASSQNSGTVGNTIYF. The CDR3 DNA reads TGTGCCAGCAGCCAAAACTCTGGGACAGTCGGAAACACCATATATTTT.

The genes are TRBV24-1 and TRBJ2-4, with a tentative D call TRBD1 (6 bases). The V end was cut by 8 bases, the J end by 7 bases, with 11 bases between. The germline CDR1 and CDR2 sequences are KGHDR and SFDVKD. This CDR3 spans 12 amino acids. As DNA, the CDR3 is TGTGCCACCAAGGGGGAGTCGAACATTCAGTACTTC. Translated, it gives CATKGESNIQYF.

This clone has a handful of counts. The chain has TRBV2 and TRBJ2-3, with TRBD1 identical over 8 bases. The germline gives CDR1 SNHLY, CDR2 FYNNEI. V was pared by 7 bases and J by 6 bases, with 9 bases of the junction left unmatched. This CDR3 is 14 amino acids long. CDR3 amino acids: CASNDRGPGDTQYF. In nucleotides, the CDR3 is TGTGCCAGCAATGACAGGGGCCCTGGGGATACGCAGTATTTT.

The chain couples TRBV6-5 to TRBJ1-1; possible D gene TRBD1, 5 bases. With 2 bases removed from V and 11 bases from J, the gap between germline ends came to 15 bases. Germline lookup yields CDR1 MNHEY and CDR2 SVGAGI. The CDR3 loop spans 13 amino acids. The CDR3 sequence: CASSYDSRRAAFF. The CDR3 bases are TGTGCCAGCAGTTACGACAGTCGACGGGCGGCTTTCTTT.

CDR3 coding DNA: TGTGCCAGCTCACCACCGGGGGGGCAGAGGACAGATACGCAGTATTTT. It is translated as CASSPPGGQRTDTQYF. This chain joins TRBV18 and TRBJ2-3; the D gene is possibly TRBD2 (7 bases). Germline V CDR1 and CDR2: KGHSH, LQKENI. V lost 0 bases and J 3 bases, leaving 13 bases between the germline ends. This CDR3 comprises 16 residues.

The CDR3 region is CASLTPRSVLSGNTIYF. The CDR3 bases are TGTGCCAGCCTGACCCCCCGCAGCGTTCTCTCTGGAAACACCATATATTTT. The chain links TRBV28 to TRBJ1-3, with D unresolved. From germline, CDR1 is MDHEN and CDR2 SYDVKM. The V end lost 8 bases, the J end lost 0 bases, and 20 bases lay between the germline ends. The CDR3 contains 17 residues.

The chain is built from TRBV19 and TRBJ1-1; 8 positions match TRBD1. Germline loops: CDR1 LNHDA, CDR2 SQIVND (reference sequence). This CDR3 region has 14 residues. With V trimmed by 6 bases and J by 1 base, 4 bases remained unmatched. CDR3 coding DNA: TGTGCCAGTAGGGAGACAGGGGCGAACACTGAAGCTTTCTTT. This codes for CASRETGANTEAFF. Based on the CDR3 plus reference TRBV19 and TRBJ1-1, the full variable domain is DGGITQSPKYLFRKEGQNVTLSCEQNLNHDAMYWYRQDPGQGLRLIYYSQIVNDFQKGDIAEGYSVSREKKESFPLTVTSAQKNPTAFYLCASRETGANTEAFFGQGTRLTVV.

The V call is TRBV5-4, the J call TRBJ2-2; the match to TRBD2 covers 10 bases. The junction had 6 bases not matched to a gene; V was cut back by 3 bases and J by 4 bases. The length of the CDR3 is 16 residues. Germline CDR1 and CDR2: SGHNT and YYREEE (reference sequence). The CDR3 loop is CASSSGGLASTGELFF. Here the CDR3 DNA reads TGTGCCAGCAGCTCTGGGGGACTAGCGAGCACCGGGGAGCTGTTTTTT.

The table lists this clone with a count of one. CDR3 sequence (DNA): TGTGCCAGCAGTTTCCTCGGGACAGGGTTCTCCTACGAGCAGTACTTC. Its translation: CASSFLGTGFSYEQYF. This chain links TRBV27 with TRBJ2-7; 9 bases line up with TRBD1. J gave up 0 bases and V 3 bases, and 6 bases lay outside the gene matches. The CDR3 sequence is 16 residues long. CDR1 and CDR2 from the germline V gene are MNHEY and SMNVEV (reference sequence).

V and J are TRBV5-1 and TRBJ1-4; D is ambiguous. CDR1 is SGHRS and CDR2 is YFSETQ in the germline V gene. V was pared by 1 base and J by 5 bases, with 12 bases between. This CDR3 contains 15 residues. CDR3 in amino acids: CASSLYAGSNEKLFF. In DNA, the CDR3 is TGCGCCAGCAGCTTGTATGCCGGTTCGAATGAAAAACTGTTTTTT.

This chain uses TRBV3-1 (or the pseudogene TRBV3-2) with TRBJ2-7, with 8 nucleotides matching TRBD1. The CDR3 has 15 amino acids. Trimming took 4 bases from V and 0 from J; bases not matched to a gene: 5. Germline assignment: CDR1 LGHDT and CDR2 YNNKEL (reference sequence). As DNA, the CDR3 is TGTGCCAGCAGCCCGAAGGACAGGGACTCCTACGAGCAGTACTTC. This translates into CASSPKDRDSYEQYF.

CDR3 sequence reads: CASMSGGETQYF. The DNA for the CDR3 is TGTGCCAGCATGTCAGGGGGGGAGACCCAGTACTTC. The chain joins TRBV12-3 or TRBV12-4 to TRBJ2-5, with D possibly being TRBD1 (7 bases). There are 12 residues in the CDR3. V shed 7 bases and J shed 5 bases, with 11 bases lying between them.

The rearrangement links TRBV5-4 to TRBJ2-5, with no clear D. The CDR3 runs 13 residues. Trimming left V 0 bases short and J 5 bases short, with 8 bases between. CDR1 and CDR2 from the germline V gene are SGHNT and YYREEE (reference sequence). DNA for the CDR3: TGTGCCAGCAGCTTGGGGTCCGCGGAGACCCAGTACTTC. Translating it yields CASSLGSAETQYF.

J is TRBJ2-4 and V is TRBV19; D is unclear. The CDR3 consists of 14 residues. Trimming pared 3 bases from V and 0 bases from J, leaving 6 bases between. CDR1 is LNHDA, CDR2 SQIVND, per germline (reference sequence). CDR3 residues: CASSIKRAKNIQYF. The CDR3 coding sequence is TGTGCCAGTAGTATCAAGCGAGCCAAAAACATTCAGTACTTC.

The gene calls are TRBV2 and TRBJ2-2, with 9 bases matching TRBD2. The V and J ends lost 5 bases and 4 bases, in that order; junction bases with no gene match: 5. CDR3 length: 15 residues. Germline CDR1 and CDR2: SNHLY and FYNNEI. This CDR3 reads CASSWAGGPTGELFF. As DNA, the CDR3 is TGTGCCAGCAGTTGGGCGGGGGGGCCCACCGGGGAGCTGTTTTTT.

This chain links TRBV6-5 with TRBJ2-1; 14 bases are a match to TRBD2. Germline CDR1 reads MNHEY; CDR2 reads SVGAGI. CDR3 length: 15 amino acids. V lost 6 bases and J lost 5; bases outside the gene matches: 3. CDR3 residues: CASRPGLAGDNEQFF. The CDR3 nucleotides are TGTGCCAGCAGGCCGGGACTAGCGGGGGACAATGAGCAGTTCTTC.

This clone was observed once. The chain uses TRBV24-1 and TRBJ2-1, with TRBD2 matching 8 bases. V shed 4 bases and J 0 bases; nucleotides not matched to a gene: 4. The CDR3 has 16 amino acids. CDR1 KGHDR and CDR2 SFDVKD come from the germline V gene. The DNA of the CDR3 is TGTGCCACCAGTGACCGACTAGCGAGCTCCTACAATGAGCAGTTCTTC. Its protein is CATSDRLASSYNEQFF.

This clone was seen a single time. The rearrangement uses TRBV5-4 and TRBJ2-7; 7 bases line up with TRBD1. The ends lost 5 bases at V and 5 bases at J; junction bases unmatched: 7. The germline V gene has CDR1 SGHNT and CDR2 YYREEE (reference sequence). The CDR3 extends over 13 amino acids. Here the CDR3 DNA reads TGTGCCAGCAGGAAGACAGGGAGCAACGAGCAGTACTTC. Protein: CASRKTGSNEQYF.

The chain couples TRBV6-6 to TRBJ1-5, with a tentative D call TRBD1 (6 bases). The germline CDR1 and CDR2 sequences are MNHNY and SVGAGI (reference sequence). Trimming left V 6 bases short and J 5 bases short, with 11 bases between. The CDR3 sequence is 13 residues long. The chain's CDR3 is CASSLTGDQPQHF. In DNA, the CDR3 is TGTGCCAGCAGCCTGACAGGTGATCAGCCCCAGCATTTT.

The CDR3 region is CASSRYRGGYTF. The CDR3 DNA sequence: TGTGCCAGCAGTAGATACAGGGGTGGCTACACCTTC. The J gene is TRBJ1-2, the V gene TRBV12-3 or TRBV12-4, with 7 positions matching TRBD1. This CDR3 region has 12 residues. The V and J ends lost 5 bases and 7 bases, in that order; junction bases with no gene match: 4.